Below, one TCR beta chain is given with its context. Its antigen is still unknown. The source of the sample is a study of cytomegalovirus exposure and HLA in healthy donors. Study-wide findings and caveats: Analysis was performed later, and it showed HLA-associated TCR beta chains to be more clonally expanded than equally common others.

The CDR3 consists of 14 residues. Per germline, CDR1 MDHEN and CDR2 SYDVKM. The V and J ends lost 3 bases and 3 bases respectively, with 10 bases between them. In the PCR, 60 Vbeta and 13 Jbeta primers were used. The table came from immunoSEQ multiplex PCR; TCRdb's copy has only in-frame clones and leaves some out. The sample has about 110,000 clones; around 80% are singletons. The specimen was PBMCs. The TCR comes from a man under 40 in good health and CMV-seropositive. This chain links TRBV28 with TRBJ2-3; TRBD1 might be the D (6 bases). CDR3 DNA: TGTGCCAGCAGTTTTTTGCAGGGGACAGATACGCAGTATTTT. This translates into CASSFLQGTDTQYF.